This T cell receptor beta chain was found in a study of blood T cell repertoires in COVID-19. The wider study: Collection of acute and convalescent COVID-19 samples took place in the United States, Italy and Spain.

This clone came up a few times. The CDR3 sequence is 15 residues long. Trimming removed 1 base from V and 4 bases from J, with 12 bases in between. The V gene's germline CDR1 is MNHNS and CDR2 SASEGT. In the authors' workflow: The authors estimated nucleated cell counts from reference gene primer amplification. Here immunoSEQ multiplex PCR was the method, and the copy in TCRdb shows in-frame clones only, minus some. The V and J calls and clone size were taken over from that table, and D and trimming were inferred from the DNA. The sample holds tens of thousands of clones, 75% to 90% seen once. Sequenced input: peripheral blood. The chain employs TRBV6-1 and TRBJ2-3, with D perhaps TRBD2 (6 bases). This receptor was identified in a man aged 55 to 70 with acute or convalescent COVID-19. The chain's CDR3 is CASSEGMGGPDTQYF. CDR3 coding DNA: TGTGCCAGCAGTGAAGGTATGGGAGGACCAGATACGCAGTATTTT.